This T cell receptor beta chain emerged from a study of shared clonotypes between healthy human individuals. Study-wide points: Depth of sequencing was expected to influence donor clonotype sharing.

CDR3 length equals 14 residues. The V gene's germline CDR1 is SEHNR and CDR2 FQNEAQ (reference sequence). V shed 1 base and J shed 3 bases, with 9 bases lying between them. Note on this clone: Its target is unknown. The same CDR3 can be traced to other DNA sequences in this sample.

The repertoire was sequenced with immunoSEQ multiplex PCR; TCRdb's copy has only in-frame clones and lacks some. This sample carries around 1.4 million clones, less than 99% of them seen once, and the ten largest clones take 0.36%. Material for sequencing was naive CD4+ T cells sorted from blood. Indicated subset: CD45RA+ positively selected. The genes are TRBV7-9 and TRBJ1-2, with D hard to call. This TCR was recovered from a man aged 25 to 40 in good health. CDR3 protein: CASSLGGGDYGYTF. Here the CDR3 DNA reads TGTGCCAGCAGCTTAGGCGGCGGGGACTATGGCTACACCTTC. Full variable domain (remainder filled in from reference TRBV7-9 and TRBJ1-2): DTGVSQNPRHKITKRGQNVTFRCDPISEHNRLYWYRQTLGQGPEFLTYFQNEAQLEKSRLLSDRFSAERPKGSFSTLEIQRTEQGDSAMYLCASSLGGGDYGYTFGSGTRLTVV.